This T cell receptor beta chain was captured by sequencing in a study of T cells after yellow fever vaccination. Overall study context: Low-cell-number fractions were prepared with SMART-Seq v4 Ultra Low Input.

This clonotype appeared a few times. V lost 6 bases to trimming and J lost 0 bases; unmatched junction nucleotides: 15. The CDR3 has 19 amino acids. TCRdb re-derived calls from the 5' RACE reads in MiXCR, one entry per CDR3 protein. The repertoire consists of hundreds of thousands of distinct CDR3 sequences, with about 12% occurring once and the leading ten covering about 16%. This rearrangement joins TRBV12-3 or TRBV12-4 to TRBJ2-7, with 12 bases matching TRBD2. The receptor's source is a man aged 25 to 45 who received the YFV17D yellow fever vaccine. The sequencing here drew on PBMCs, taken on the day of the yellow fever booster vaccination. The CDR3 coding sequence is TGTGCCAGCAGCCCGATAAGACTAGCGGGAGAGAATCTCTCCTACGAGCAGTACTTC. Translation: CASSPIRLAGENLSYEQYF.